Presented here are 11 T cell receptor beta chains from one specimen sequenced in a study of early T cells in non-severe SARS-CoV-2 infection. TCRdb analysed the 5' RACE reads with MiXCR anew, one entry per CDR3 protein. Found here are about 26,000 distinct CDR3 sequences, 5% to 6.5% of them singletons; the top ten hold approximately 3.8%. Sequencing was performed on whole blood. The receptors stem from an adult who was a healthcare worker with PCR-confirmed SARS-CoV-2 infection or an uninfected control (not recorded which).

This clonotype was observed at least ten times. The chain employs TRBV6-6 and TRBJ2-3; D is unresolved. The CDR3 consists of 11 residues. CDR1 and CDR2 from the germline V gene are MNHNY and SVGAGI (reference sequence). Trimming took off 5 bases at V and 3 bases at J, with 3 bases between the two ends. CDR3 nucleotide sequence: TGTGCCAGCAGTCAGACAGATACGCAGTATTTT. Its translation: CASSQTDTQYF.

In its sample, this clonotype was seen many times. CDR3 sequence (DNA): TGTGCCAGCAGCTTAATTTCTGGCCGAACTGAAGCTTTCTTT. Translated: CASSLISGRTEAFF. The V and J genes are TRBV7-2 and TRBJ1-1; the D is unclear. The germline V gene has CDR1 SGHTA and CDR2 FQGNSA. Trimming cost V 2 bases and J 5 bases, with 12 bases left between them. CDR3 length: 14 residues.

This clonotype was detected many times. This chain connects TRBV9 to TRBJ2-6; no clear D gene. Looked up from germline, CDR1 is SGDLS and CDR2 is YYNGEE. The V gene lost 1 base and the J gene lost 2 bases, with 4 bases spanning the gap. The length of the CDR3 is 14 residues. CDR3 DNA: TGTGCCAGCAGCGTAACAGCTGGGGCCAACGTCCTGACTTTC. Translation gives CASSVTAGANVLTF.

This clonotype was detected many times. This chain joins TRBV7-9 and TRBJ1-6; possibly TRBD1 for D (5 bases). The germline CDR1 and CDR2 sequences are SEHNR and FQNEAQ (reference sequence). This CDR3 comprises 15 residues. V shed 6 bases and J shed 0 bases, with 9 bases lying between them. The CDR3 sequence: CASSQDNSYNSPLHF. CDR3 DNA: TGTGCCAGCAGTCAGGACAACTCCTATAATTCACCCCTCCACTTT.

This clonotype was seen at least ten times. The chain has TRBV7-9 and TRBJ1-3, with D perhaps matching TRBD1 (5 bases). The V end was cut by 5 bases, the J end by 1 base, with 12 bases between. The CDR3 extends over 15 amino acids. Germline V gives CDR1 SEHNR, CDR2 FQNEAQ (reference sequence). The CDR3 here is CASSQRGSSGNTIYF. In DNA form, the CDR3 reads TGTGCCAGCAGCCAACGGGGGTCTTCTGGAAACACCATATATTTT.

This clonotype is medium-sized (0.01 to 0.1%). The CDR3 coding sequence is TGTGCCAGCAGTCAGGCAGGGGCACAATCCTATGGCTACACCTTC. Translated, it gives CASSQAGAQSYGYTF. The rearrangement links TRBV7-8 to TRBJ1-2; TRBD1 might be the D (6 bases). This CDR3 is 15 amino acids long. V lost 6 bases to trimming and J lost 4 bases, with 18 bases between them. The V gene's germline CDR1 is SGHVS and CDR2 FQNEAQ.

This clonotype was counted only a few times. The V and J genes are TRBV18 and TRBJ1-1; D is ambiguous. Germline V gives CDR1 KGHSH, CDR2 LQKENI. The ends were cut back, 0 bases at V and 0 bases at J, with 8 bases in the middle. This CDR3 is built from 15 residues. In DNA, the CDR3 is TGTGCCAGCTCACCACCAGGATATATGAACACTGAAGCTTTCTTT. Protein product: CASSPPGYMNTEAFF. Looking up the rest from reference TRBV18 and TRBJ1-1 gives the full variable domain: NAGVMQNPRHLVRRRGQEARLRCSPMKGHSHVYWYRQLPEEGLKFMVYLQKENIIDESGMPKERFSAEFPKEGPSILRIQQVVRGDSAAYFCASSPPGYMNTEAFFGQGTRLTVV.

This clonotype was seen many times. The V and J genes are TRBV20-1 and TRBJ1-2; no firm D call. From germline, CDR1 is DFQATT and CDR2 SNEGSKA (reference sequence). The CDR3 loop spans 13 amino acids. Trimming stripped 0 bases from V and 4 bases from J, with 9 bases between. The CDR3 spells CSARDSGSYGYTF. Written as DNA, the CDR3 is TGCAGTGCTAGAGATTCGGGGTCCTATGGCTACACCTTC.

This clonotype appeared many times. The gene calls are TRBV6-1 and TRBJ1-2; the match to TRBD1 covers 12 bases. This CDR3 is 15 amino acids long. Germline V gives CDR1 MNHNS, CDR2 SASEGT. With V trimmed by 6 bases and J by 6 bases, 8 bases remained unmatched. CDR3 DNA: TGTGCCAGCAGAATCCCCGGGACAGGGGGCGATGGCTACACCTTC. Translation: CASRIPGTGGDGYTF.

This clonotype was observed at least ten times. This chain links TRBV12-3 or TRBV12-4 with TRBJ1-1, with 7 bases that match TRBD1. CDR3 length equals 15 residues. V dropped 6 bases and J dropped 1; count of bases not matched to a gene: 8. This CDR3 is CASRYYRDRNTEAFF. The CDR3 bases are TGTGCCAGCAGATACTACCGGGACAGGAACACTGAAGCTTTCTTT.

This clonotype was detected a few times. The chain is built from TRBV5-4 and TRBJ1-1, with 8 bases lining up with TRBD1. The CDR3 covers 14 residues. V gave up 5 bases and J gave up 5 bases; unmatched junction bases: 8. Per the germline V gene, CDR1 is SGHNT and CDR2 is YYREEE (reference sequence). Here the CDR3 DNA reads TGTGCCAGCAGTCAGGGGGCGCGAGTAACTGAAGCTTTCTTT. Amino acid sequence: CASSQGARVTEAFF.